This section outlines one TCR beta chain sequence together with its context. Its antigen is still unknown. The ends lost 3 bases at V and 7 bases at J; junction bases unmatched: 11. This CDR3 is 16 amino acids long. The library came from three nested PCR rounds adapted from ARM-PCR protocols. A single record per CDR3 protein comes from TCRdb applying MiXCR to the multiplex PCR reads. This sample yields approximately 65,000 distinct CDR3 sequences, of which 55% to 75% are seen a single time; around 20% belongs to the top ten. The sample is drawn from a study of tumor and adjacent non-tumor tissue in lung cancer. On the study more broadly: There were around 11 adenocarcinoma, a couple of squamous cell carcinoma and 1 small cell lung cancer cases. The patients, around 11 men and about five women, were about 30 to 85 with stage I to III disease.

RNA was extracted from bulk tissue without any cell sorting. Study results and limitations: TCR diversity was significantly greater in tumor than normal lung tissue.

The chain is built from TRBV12-3 or TRBV12-4 and TRBJ2-2; 7 bases align to TRBD1. Source material: lung tumor tissue. The TCR comes from a man in his fifties with non-small cell lung cancer. CDR3 loop: CASSFGGDRFGGELFF. The CDR3 nucleotides are TGTGCCAGCAGTTTCGGTGGGGACAGATTCGGCGGGGAGCTGTTTTTT.